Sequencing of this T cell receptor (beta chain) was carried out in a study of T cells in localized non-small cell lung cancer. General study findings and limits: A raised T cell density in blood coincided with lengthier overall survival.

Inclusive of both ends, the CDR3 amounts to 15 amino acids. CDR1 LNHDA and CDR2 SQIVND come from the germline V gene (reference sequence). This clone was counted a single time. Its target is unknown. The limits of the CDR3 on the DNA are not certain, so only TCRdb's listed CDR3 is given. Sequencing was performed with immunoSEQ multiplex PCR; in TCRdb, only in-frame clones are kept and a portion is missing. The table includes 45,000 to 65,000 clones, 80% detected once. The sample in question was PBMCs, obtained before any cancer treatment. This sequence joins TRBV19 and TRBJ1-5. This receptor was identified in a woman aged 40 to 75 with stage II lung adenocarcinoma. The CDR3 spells CASSTSGNSNQPQHF.